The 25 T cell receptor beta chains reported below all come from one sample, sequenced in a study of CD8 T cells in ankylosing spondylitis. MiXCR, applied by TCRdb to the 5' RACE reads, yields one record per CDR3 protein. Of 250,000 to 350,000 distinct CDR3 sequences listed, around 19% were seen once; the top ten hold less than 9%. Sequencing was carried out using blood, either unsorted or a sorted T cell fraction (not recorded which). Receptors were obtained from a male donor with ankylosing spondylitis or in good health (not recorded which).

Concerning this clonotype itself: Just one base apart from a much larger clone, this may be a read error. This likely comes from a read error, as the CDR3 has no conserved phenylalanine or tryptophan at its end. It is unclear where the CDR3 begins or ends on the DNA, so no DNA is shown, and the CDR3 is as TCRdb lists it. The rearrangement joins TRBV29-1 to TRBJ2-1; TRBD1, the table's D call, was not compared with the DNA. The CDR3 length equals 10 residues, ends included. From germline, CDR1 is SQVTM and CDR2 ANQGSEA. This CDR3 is CSVGGEPQVI.

Written as DNA, the CDR3 is TGCAGTGCGGTTCCGGCGGGAGGGAAAATTGGCGATGAGCAGTTCTTC. Translation gives CSAVPAGGKIGDEQFF. V and J are TRBV20-1 and TRBJ2-1; 9 nucleotides agree with TRBD2. Germline V gene data show CDR1 as DFQATT and CDR2 as SNEGSKA (reference sequence). This CDR3 is 16 amino acids long. With 6 bases clipped from V and 8 bases from J, the junction kept 17 bases outside the gene matches.

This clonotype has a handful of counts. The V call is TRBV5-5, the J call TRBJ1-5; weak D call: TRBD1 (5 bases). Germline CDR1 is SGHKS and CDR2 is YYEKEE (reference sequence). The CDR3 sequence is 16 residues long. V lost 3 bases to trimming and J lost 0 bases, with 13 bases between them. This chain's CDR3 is CASSSGGVHSNQPQHF. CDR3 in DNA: TGTGCCAGCAGCTCGGGGGGGGTCCATAGCAATCAGCCCCAGCATTTT.

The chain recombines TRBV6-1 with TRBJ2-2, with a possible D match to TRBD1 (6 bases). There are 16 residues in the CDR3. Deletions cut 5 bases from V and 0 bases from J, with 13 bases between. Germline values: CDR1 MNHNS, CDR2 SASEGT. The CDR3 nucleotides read TGTGCCAGCAGTCTATTACAGGGCGCGAACACCGGGGAGCTGTTTTTT. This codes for CASSLLQGANTGELFF.

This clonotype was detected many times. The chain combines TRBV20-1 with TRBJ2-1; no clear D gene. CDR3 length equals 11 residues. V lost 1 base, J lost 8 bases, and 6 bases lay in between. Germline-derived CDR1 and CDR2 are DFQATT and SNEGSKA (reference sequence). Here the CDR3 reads CSARVSYEQFF. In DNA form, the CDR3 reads TGCAGTGCTAGAGTTAGCTATGAGCAGTTCTTC.

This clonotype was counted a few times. CDR3 sequence: CASSYDISYVRGQEQFF. The CDR3 DNA is TGTGCCAGCAGTTACGATATTAGTTACGTTCGAGGACAAGAGCAGTTCTTC. The J gene is TRBJ2-1, the V gene TRBV6-2 or TRBV6-3, with D possibly matching TRBD1 (5 bases). The germline V gene has CDR1 MNHEY and CDR2 SVGEGT. There are 17 residues in the CDR3. The ends were cut back, 2 bases at V and 10 bases at J, with 24 bases in the middle.

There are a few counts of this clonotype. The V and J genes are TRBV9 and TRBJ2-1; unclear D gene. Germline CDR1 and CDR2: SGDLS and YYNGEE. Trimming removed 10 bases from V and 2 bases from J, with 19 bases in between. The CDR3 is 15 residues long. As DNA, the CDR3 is TGTGCCCGCGCCACACCAACCTTAACCTACAATGAGCAGTTCTTC. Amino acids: CARATPTLTYNEQFF.

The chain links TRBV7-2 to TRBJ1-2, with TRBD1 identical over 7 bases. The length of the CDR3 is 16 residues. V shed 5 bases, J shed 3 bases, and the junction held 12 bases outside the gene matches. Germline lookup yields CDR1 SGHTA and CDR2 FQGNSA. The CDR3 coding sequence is TGTGCCAGCAGCGCCGGGACAGTCATCTCCTACTATGGCTACACCTTC. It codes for CASSAGTVISYYGYTF.

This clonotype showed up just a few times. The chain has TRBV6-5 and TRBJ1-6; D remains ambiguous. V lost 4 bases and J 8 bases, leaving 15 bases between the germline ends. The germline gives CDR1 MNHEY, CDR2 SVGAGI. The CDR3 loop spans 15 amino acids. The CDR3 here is CASSSVLAGYSPLHF. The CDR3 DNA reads TGTGCCAGCAGTTCGGTTCTAGCGGGATATTCACCCCTCCACTTT.

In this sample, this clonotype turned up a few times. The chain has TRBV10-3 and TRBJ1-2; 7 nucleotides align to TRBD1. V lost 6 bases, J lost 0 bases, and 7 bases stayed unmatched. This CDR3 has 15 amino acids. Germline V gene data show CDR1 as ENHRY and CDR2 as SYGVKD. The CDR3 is CAISPGQLANYGYTF. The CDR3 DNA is TGTGCCATCAGCCCGGGACAGCTAGCTAACTATGGCTACACCTTC.

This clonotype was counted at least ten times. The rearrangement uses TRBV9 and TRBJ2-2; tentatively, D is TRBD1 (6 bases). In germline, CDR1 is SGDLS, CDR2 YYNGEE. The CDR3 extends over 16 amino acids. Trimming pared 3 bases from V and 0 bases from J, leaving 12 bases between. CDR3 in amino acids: CASSGSGATNTGELFF. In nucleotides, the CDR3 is TGTGCCAGCAGCGGTTCAGGGGCGACGAACACCGGGGAGCTGTTTTTT.

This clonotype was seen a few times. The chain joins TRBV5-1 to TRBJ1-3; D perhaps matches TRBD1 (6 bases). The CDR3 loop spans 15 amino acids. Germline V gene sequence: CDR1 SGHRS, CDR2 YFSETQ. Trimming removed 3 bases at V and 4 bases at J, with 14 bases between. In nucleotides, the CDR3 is TGCGCCAGCAGCTACACAACAGGGTCCGGAAACACCATATATTTT. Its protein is CASSYTTGSGNTIYF.

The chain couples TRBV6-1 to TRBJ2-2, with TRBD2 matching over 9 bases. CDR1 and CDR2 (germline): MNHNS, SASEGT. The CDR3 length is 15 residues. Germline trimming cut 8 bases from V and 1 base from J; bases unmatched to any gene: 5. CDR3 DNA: TGTGCCAGCCGCGGGGGGGATAGGAACACCGGGGAGCTGTTTTTT. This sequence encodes CASRGGDRNTGELFF.

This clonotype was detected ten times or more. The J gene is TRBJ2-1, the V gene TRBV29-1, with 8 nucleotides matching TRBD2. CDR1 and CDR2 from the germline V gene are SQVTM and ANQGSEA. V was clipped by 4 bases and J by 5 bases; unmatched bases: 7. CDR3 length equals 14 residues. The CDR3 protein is CSVGERELNNEQFF. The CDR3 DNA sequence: TGCAGCGTTGGTGAGCGGGAGTTGAACAATGAGCAGTTCTTC.

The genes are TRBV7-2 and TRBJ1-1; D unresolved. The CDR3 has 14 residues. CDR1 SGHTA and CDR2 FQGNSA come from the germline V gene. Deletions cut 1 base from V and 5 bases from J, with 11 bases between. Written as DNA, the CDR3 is TGTGCCAGCAGCTTAGACGCCTGGAGGACTGAAGCTTTCTTT. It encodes CASSLDAWRTEAFF. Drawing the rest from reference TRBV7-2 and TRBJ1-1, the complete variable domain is GAGVSQSPSNKVTEKGKDVELRCDPISGHTALYWYRQSLGQGLEFLIYFQGNSAPDKSGLPSDRFSAERTGGSVSTLTIQRTQQEDSAVYLCASSLDAWRTEAFFGQGTRLTVV.

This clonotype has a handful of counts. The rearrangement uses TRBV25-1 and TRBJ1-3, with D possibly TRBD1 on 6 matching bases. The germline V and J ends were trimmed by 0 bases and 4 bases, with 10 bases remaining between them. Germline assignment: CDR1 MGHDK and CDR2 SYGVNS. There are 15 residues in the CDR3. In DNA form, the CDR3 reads TGTGCCAGCAGTGAATACGGGGGGCTCGGAAACACCATATATTTT. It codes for CASSEYGGLGNTIYF. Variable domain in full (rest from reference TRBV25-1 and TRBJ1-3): EADIYQTPRYLVIGTGKKITLECSQTMGHDKMYWYQQDPGMELHLIHYSYGVNSTEKGDLSSESTVSRIRTEHFPLTLESARPSHTSQYLCASSEYGGLGNTIYFGEGSWLTVV.

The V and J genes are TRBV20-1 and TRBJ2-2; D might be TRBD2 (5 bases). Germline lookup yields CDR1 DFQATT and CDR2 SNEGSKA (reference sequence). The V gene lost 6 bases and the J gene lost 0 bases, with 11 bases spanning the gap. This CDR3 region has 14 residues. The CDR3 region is CSAPVGANTGELFF. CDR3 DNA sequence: TGCAGTGCCCCGGTCGGGGCGAACACCGGGGAGCTGTTTTTT.

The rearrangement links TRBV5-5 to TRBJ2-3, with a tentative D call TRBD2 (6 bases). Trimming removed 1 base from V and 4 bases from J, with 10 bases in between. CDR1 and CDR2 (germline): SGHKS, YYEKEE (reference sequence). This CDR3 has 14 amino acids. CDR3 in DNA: TGTGCCAGCAGCTTGATCGGGGGACCAGATACGCAGTATTTT. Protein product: CASSLIGGPDTQYF.

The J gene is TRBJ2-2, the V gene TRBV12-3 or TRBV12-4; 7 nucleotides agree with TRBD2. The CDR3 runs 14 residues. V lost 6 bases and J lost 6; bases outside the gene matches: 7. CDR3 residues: CASREGLAAGELFF. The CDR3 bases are TGTGCCAGCAGGGAGGGGCTAGCGGCCGGGGAGCTGTTTTTT.

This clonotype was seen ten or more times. Written as DNA, the CDR3 is TGTGCCAGCAGCAAACAGGGGACTGAAGCTTTCTTT. Protein: CASSKQGTEAFF. This chain uses TRBV3-1 with TRBJ1-1; 7 positions match TRBD1. Germline V gene lookup returns CDR1 LGHDT and CDR2 YNNKEL (reference sequence). The CDR3 runs 12 residues. V lost 5 bases to trimming and J lost 5 bases; unmatched junction nucleotides: 2. Complete variable domain (other parts from reference TRBV3-1 and TRBJ1-1): DTAVSQTPKYLVTQMGNDKSIKCEQNLGHDTMYWYKQDSKKFLKIMFSYNNKELIINETVPNRFSPKSPDKAHLNLHINSLELGDSAVYFCASSKQGTEAFFGQGTRLTVV.

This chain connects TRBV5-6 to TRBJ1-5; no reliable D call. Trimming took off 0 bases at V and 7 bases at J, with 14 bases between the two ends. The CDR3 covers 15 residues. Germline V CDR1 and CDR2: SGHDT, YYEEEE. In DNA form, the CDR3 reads TGTGCCAGCAGCTTGGGTGGCGGTGAGGGACAGCCCCAGCATTTT. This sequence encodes CASSLGGGEGQPQHF.

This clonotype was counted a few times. The CDR3 sequence: CSAGAGNPEAFF. DNA for the CDR3: TGCAGTGCTGGGGCAGGGAATCCTGAAGCTTTCTTT. V is TRBV20-1 and J is TRBJ1-1; D perhaps matches TRBD1 (5 bases). Germline V gene lookup returns CDR1 DFQATT and CDR2 SNEGSKA (reference sequence). The CDR3 totals 12 residues. The V end lost 5 bases, the J end lost 6 bases, and 13 bases lay between the germline ends.

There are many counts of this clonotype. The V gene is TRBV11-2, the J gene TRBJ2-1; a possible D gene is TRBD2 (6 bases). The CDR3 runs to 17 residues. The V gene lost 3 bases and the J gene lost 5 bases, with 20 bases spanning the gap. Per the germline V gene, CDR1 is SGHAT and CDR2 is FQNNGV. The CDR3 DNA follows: TGTGCCAGCAGCTTCCCCGACCCGGGACGGAGGGACAATGAGCAGTTCTTC. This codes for CASSFPDPGRRDNEQFF. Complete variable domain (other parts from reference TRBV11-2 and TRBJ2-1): EAGVAQSPRYKIIEKRQSVAFWCNPISGHATLYWYQQILGQGPKLLIQFQNNGVVDDSQLPKDRFSAERLKGVDSTLKIQPAKLEDSAVYLCASSFPDPGRRDNEQFFGPGTRLTVL.

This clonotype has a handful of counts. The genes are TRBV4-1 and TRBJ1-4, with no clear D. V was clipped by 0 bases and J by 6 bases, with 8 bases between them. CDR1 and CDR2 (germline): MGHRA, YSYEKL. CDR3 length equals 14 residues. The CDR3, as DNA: TGCGCCAGCAGCCAAGATTCACTGGATGAAAAACTGTTTTTT. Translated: CASSQDSLDEKLFF.

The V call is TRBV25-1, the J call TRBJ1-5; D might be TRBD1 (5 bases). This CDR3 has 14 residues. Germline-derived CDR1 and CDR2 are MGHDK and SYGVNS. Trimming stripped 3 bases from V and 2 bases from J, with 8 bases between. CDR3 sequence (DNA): TGTGCCAGCAGTGACTTAGGGGGCAATCAGCCCCAGCATTTT. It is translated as CASSDLGGNQPQHF.